This paragraph reports one T cell receptor beta chain. The antigen remains unidentified. The CDR3 has 12 residues. Germline V lookup: CDR1 MGHDK, CDR2 SYGVNS. Trimming stripped 8 bases from V and 4 bases from J, with 9 bases between. The record originates from a study of cytomegalovirus exposure and HLA in healthy donors. Overall study: There were nearly 120 million unique TCR beta sequences, drawn from about 200 million T cells, in an earlier analysis. The study, taken as a whole, reports: Analysis was carried out at a later point, and it linked a missense DCLRE1C variant to TCR beta V- and J-gene trimming. The study carried out a later analysis of TCR beta sequences. It associated some 17,000 of them with specific HLA alleles at a false discovery rate of 0.05. What a later analysis reportedly showed was that an Asian-associated ancestry cluster had fewer N-insertions than the approximately 700-donor mean.

In the PCR, 60 Vbeta and 13 Jbeta primers were used. Sequencing used immunoSEQ multiplex PCR; TCRdb keeps in-frame clones, though not all of them. Here the sample spans about 160,000 clones, about 80% being singletons. The V and J genes are TRBV25-1 and TRBJ2-1; D is possibly TRBD1 (6 bases). The sample taken for sequencing was PBMCs. The source of this sequence is a man aged 40-49 years in good health and CMV-seronegative. CDR3 amino acids: CASGQIYNEQFF. As DNA, the CDR3 is TGTGCCAGCGGACAGATTTACAATGAGCAGTTCTTC. Supplemented by reference TRBV25-1 and TRBJ2-1, the full variable domain reads EADIYQTPRYLVIGTGKKITLECSQTMGHDKMYWYQQDPGMELHLIHYSYGVNSTEKGDLSSESTVSRIRTEHFPLTLESARPSHTSQYLCASGQIYNEQFFGPGTRLTVL.